The table lists the clone carrying this T cell receptor beta chain with many counts. This sample was included in a study of early T cells in non-severe SARS-CoV-2 infection. Turning to the study itself: The study sequenced bulk RNA from unsorted whole blood, with chains unpaired.

TCRdb reprocessed the 5' RACE reads with MiXCR, giving one entry per CDR3 protein. The sample yields roughly 40,000 distinct CDR3 sequences, 6% to 6.5% seen once. Specimen: whole blood. The TCR sequence derives from an adult who was a healthcare worker with PCR-confirmed SARS-CoV-2 infection or an uninfected control (not recorded which).

Here the CDR3 DNA reads TGCGCCAGCAGCCGGGGACAGGGATCCTCTGGGGCCAACGTCCTGACTTTC. Its translation is CASSRGQGSSGANVLTF. The chain joins TRBV4-1 to TRBJ2-6; 9 bases are a match to TRBD1. The V gene's germline CDR1 is MGHRA and CDR2 YSYEKL. This CDR3 is built from 17 residues. J lost 0 bases, V lost 4 bases, and 4 bases had no gene match.